This TCR beta chain originates from a study of pediatric ulcerative colitis. This was a survey-level run. TCRdb's table, derived via immunoSEQ multiplex PCR, lists solely in-frame clones and lacks some. The sample carries around 13,000 clones, 60% to 80% recorded once. During colonoscopy, one to two rectal pinch biopsies were collected. Germline V lookup: CDR1 SGHVS, CDR2 FNYEAQ. There are 16 residues in the CDR3. V lost 5 bases and J 8 bases, leaving 22 bases between the germline ends. The receptor comes from a boy aged 5-17 years who was a control in a study of pediatric ulcerative colitis. The V and J genes are TRBV7-6 and TRBJ2-1, with a weak D call TRBD1 (5 bases). The sample comprised gut tissue. This chain's CDR3 is CASSDRRAHTIHEQFF. In DNA form, the CDR3 reads TGTGCCAGCAGCGATCGCAGGGCGCACACTATCCATGAGCAGTTCTTC.